This T cell receptor (beta chain) was profiled in a study of shared clonotypes between healthy human individuals. Study outcomes and limitations: The study found roughly 5% of naive CD4 clonotypes shared across several donors. At large depth, rarefaction still showed sorted-subset sequencing to be incomplete.

With regard to this clone: Its antigen remains unknown.

V dropped 10 bases and J dropped 3 bases, with 15 bases sitting between them. The CDR3 covers 13 residues. CDR1 is ENHRY, CDR2 SYGVKD, per germline. Division of CD4+ cells produced a CD45RA+ naive subset and a CD45RA-negative memory subset. This table comes from immunoSEQ multiplex PCR, and its TCRdb copy is limited to in-frame clones, with some not included. The sample lists about 1.1 million clones, approximately 80% occurring once. Sequencing used memory CD4+ T cells from PBMCs. Subset given: CD45RA-negative fraction. The sequence came from a man aged 18 to 29 in good health. Some clones in this sample may be carry-over from other donors' samples. This rearrangement joins TRBV10-3 to TRBJ1-2, with D possibly being TRBD1 (5 bases). The DNA of the CDR3 is TGTGCCAGCGTCTCCAGCAGGGACTATGGCTACACCTTC. It yields the protein CASVSSRDYGYTF.